This TCR beta chain was retrieved from a study of resident and recirculating memory T cells in vitiligo. Study in general: Each patient gave two lesional and two nonlesional epidermal shave biopsies, plus PBMCs.

Study-level results: Non-conserved TCRs across sites and patients suggested distinct clones per lesion. Clonality differed among vitiligo lesions, with no unique dominant clone.

Germline CDR1 SGHRS, CDR2 YFSETQ. The CDR3 loop spans 15 amino acids. The V segment lost 4 bases and the J segment 3 bases; nucleotides outside the gene matches: 8. Some clones are missing from TCRdb's copy, which holds only in-frame ones; the method was immunoSEQ multiplex PCR. The sample holds 250 to 400 clones, 70% to 80% seen once. About this clone: Its antigen remains unknown.

J is TRBJ2-7 and V is TRBV5-1; 9 nucleotides align to TRBD1. The sequence was collected from a male donor with vitiligo. The specimen sequenced was lesional skin. As DNA, the CDR3 is TGCGCCAGCAGCCTTGGACAGGGGTCCTACTACGAGCAGTACTTC. Residues: CASSLGQGSYYEQYF. Together with reference TRBV5-1 and TRBJ2-7, the CDR3 gives the full variable domain: KAGVTQTPRYLIKTRGQQVTLSCSPISGHRSVSWYQQTPGQGLQFLFEYFSETQRNKGNFPGRFSGRQFSNSRSEMNVSTLELGDSALYLCASSLGQGSYYEQYFGPGTRLTVT.